This TCR beta chain stems from a study of cytomegalovirus exposure and HLA in healthy donors. Study results and caveats: In a later analysis, common viral pathogens appeared linked to several of the most significant clusters. It is likely that the observed cluster of highly shared sequence variants was a sequencing artifact.

This clone came up once. Its antigen is undetermined. PCR involved 60 Vbeta and 13 Jbeta primers. The data were produced by immunoSEQ multiplex PCR, yet TCRdb's version contains in-frame clones alone and is incomplete. The repertoire has approximately 150,000 clones, 88% of them found once; the top ten carry 0.5% to 0.65%. With 5 bases removed from V and 11 bases from J, the gap between germline ends came to 15 bases. Germline-derived CDR1 and CDR2 are SGHTA and FQGNSA. The CDR3 spans 13 residues. Sequencing was performed on PBMCs. This sequence originates from a woman aged 40 to 49 in good health and CMV-seronegative. The chain uses TRBV7-2 and TRBJ1-4; a weak D match, TRBD1 (6 bases). CDR3 sequence reads: CASSVGGGRKLFF. The CDR3 DNA follows: TGTGCCAGCAGCGTAGGAGGGGGTAGGAAACTGTTTTTT.